A selection of T cell receptor beta chains follows, all from one sample in a study of beta chain features in type 1 diabetes. Some clones are missing from TCRdb's copy, which holds only in-frame ones; the method was immunoSEQ multiplex PCR. The sample records roughly 730,000 clones, roughly an eighth being singletons. Sequenced: naive CD4+ T cells from blood. Every receptor here comes from a man aged 18 to 29 with type 1 diabetes. CDR3s include the opening cysteine and the closing phenylalanine or tryptophan. A D gene is named only where the DNA matches it firmly. Not every row has a clone size; where given, it reads once, few, many or a size class.

D gene,J gene,clone size,V gene,CDR3 protein,CDR3 DNA
TRBD1,TRBJ1-4,NA,TRBV28,CASSFGQGTNEKLFF,TGTGCCAGCAGTTTCGGACAGGGGACTAATGAAAAACTGTTTTTT
TRBD2,TRBJ2-1,few,TRBV10-3,CAISYGTSGAVEQFF,TGTGCCATCAGCTACGGGACTAGCGGGGCGGTTGAGCAGTTCTTC
NA,TRBJ2-5,NA,TRBV4-1,CASSQVIAGPSGETQYF,TGCGCCAGCAGCCAAGTGATCGCAGGGCCCAGTGGCGAGACCCAGTACTTC
TRBD1,TRBJ1-1,NA,TRBV14,CASREQGAGEAFF,TGTGCCAGCAGGGAACAGGGGGCCGGTGAAGCTTTCTTT
TRBD1,TRBJ1-2,NA,TRBV2,CASSEAQRTGGTNYGYTF,TGTGCCAGCAGTGAAGCACAGAGGACAGGGGGAACTAACTATGGCTACACCTTC
TRBD2,TRBJ2-3,NA,TRBV9,CASSYREATSADTQYF,TGTGCCAGCAGCTACCGGGAGGCCACTTCCGCGGATACGCAGTATTTT
NA,TRBJ1-5,NA,TRBV5-1,CASSLDGSIAQPQHF,TGCGCCAGCAGCTTGGATGGCAGCATAGCCCAGCCCCAGCATTTT
NA,TRBJ1-2,few,TRBV5-1,CASSSATGSGYGYTF,TGCGCCAGCAGCTCAGCAACGGGGTCCGGCTATGGCTACACCTTC
NA,TRBJ1-1,NA,TRBV30,CAWSAWATIEAFF,TGTGCCTGGAGCGCATGGGCCACGATTGAAGCTTTCTTT
TRBD1,TRBJ1-1,NA,TRBV5-1,CASSPTPGQGREAFF,TGCGCCAGCAGCCCAACTCCGGGACAGGGCCGTGAAGCTTTCTTT
NA,TRBJ1-4,few,TRBV4-1,CASSHPGRAANEKLFF,TGCGCCAGCAGCCATCCAGGCAGGGCGGCTAATGAAAAACTGTTTTTT
TRBD2,TRBJ2-3,NA,TRBV7-6,CASSLGLAVADTQYF,TGTGCCAGCAGCCTCGGACTAGCGGTCGCGGATACGCAGTATTTT
TRBD1,TRBJ2-5,few,TRBV12-5,CASGLGTGGWETQYF,TGTGCTAGTGGTTTGGGGACAGGGGGCTGGGAGACCCAGTACTTC
NA,TRBJ1-5,NA,TRBV25-1,CASSESGAYSNQPQHF,TGTGCCAGCAGTGAATCAGGGGCTTATAGCAATCAGCCCCAGCATTTT
TRBD1,TRBJ1-4,few,TRBV4-1,CASSQGDRDWEKLFF,TGCGCCAGCAGCCAAGGGGACAGGGATTGGGAAAAACTGTTTTTT
NA,TRBJ2-7,NA,TRBV28,CASSWTVKDEQYF,TGTGCCAGCAGTTGGACAGTTAAGGACGAGCAGTACTTC
NA,TRBJ1-6,NA,TRBV6-1,CASSEVRDSPLHF,TGTGCCAGCAGTGAAGTCCGGGATTCACCCCTCCACTTT
NA,TRBJ1-5,few,TRBV10-3,CAIQAGSNQPQHF,TGTGCCATCCAGGCAGGGAGCAATCAGCCCCAGCATTTT
TRBD2,TRBJ2-5,few,TRBV11-2,CASSLTTSGGAQRETQYF,TGTGCCAGCAGCTTAACTACTAGCGGGGGAGCGCAACGAGAGACCCAGTACTTC
NA,TRBJ1-4,NA,TRBV9,CASSVGAGNNEKLFF,TGTGCCAGCAGCGTTGGGGCAGGTAATAATGAAAAACTGTTTTTT
NA,TRBJ1-1,few,TRBV7-3,CASSPETGRGTEAFF,TGTGCCAGCAGCCCGGAGACAGGCCGGGGCACTGAAGCTTTCTTT
NA,TRBJ1-1,few,TRBV30,CAWSAQVTGKAFF,TGTGCCTGGAGTGCTCAGGTAACGGGAAAAGCTTTCTTT
TRBD1,TRBJ2-7,few,TRBV7-2,CASSLGGDRATYEQYF,TGTGCCAGCAGCTTAGGAGGGGACAGGGCAACCTACGAGCAGTACTTC
NA,TRBJ1-1,few,TRBV7-2,CASSLLMNTEAFF,TGTGCCAGCAGCTTACTAATGAACACTGAAGCTTTCTTT
NA,TRBJ2-1,NA,TRBV13,CASSLITGSAYNEQFF,TGTGCCAGCAGCTTAATTACGGGGAGCGCCTACAATGAGCAGTTCTTC
NA,TRBJ1-6,NA,TRBV30,CAWTSGLSPLHF,TGTGCCTGGACTTCAGGGTTGTCACCCCTCCACTTT
NA,TRBJ1-2,few,TRBV9,CASSLAGYGYTF,TGTGCCAGCAGCCTGGCAGGGTATGGCTACACCTTC
NA,TRBJ2-7,few,TRBV6-5,CASSAPRNSYEQYF,TGTGCCAGCAGTGCCCCCCGTAATTCCTACGAGCAGTACTTC
TRBD1,TRBJ1-1,few,TRBV18,CASSSTGGAGTEAFF,TGTGCCAGCTCATCCACAGGGGGCGCCGGGACTGAAGCTTTCTTT